Presented here are 27 T cell receptor beta chains from one specimen sequenced in a study of T cells in localized non-small cell lung cancer. Only in-frame clones appear in the TCRdb table, and some are missing; sequencing was by immunoSEQ multiplex PCR. The sample records 2,000 to 2,500 clones, about 32% being singletons. Material: normal lung tissue next to the tumor, obtained before any cancer treatment. These receptors came from a woman between 40 and 69 years old with stage II squamous cell lung carcinoma.

This clone was seen only a few times. This sequence joins TRBV29-1 and TRBJ1-3, with D uncertain. Trimming removed 1 base from V and 3 bases from J, with 4 bases in between. Germline V CDR1 and CDR2: SQVTM, ANQGSEA. The CDR3 extends over 12 amino acids. The CDR3 DNA reads TGCAGCGTTGAAGGGGATGGAAACACCATATATTTT. Its protein product is CSVEGDGNTIYF.

This clone was picked up a small number of times. This chain uses TRBV6-8 with TRBJ2-5; no reliable D call. The V gene lost 5 bases and the J gene lost 4 bases, with 11 bases spanning the gap. The germline gives CDR1 MNHGY, CDR2 SAAAGT. The CDR3 covers 13 residues. The CDR3 reads CASSAQWGETQYF. CDR3 DNA sequence: TGTGCCAGCAGTGCTCAGTGGGGAGAGACCCAGTACTTC.

The chain joins TRBV6-8 to TRBJ1-1, with D tentatively TRBD1 (5 bases). The V gene's germline CDR1 is MNHGY and CDR2 SAAAGT. V was pared by 6 bases and J by 0 bases, with 8 bases between. This CDR3 has 13 amino acids. CDR3 nucleotides: TGTGCCAGCAGCGAGACAGTGAACACTGAAGCTTTCTTT. Protein sequence: CASSETVNTEAFF.

The V and J genes are TRBV28 and TRBJ2-1, with 7 bases aligning to TRBD1. The J segment lost 2 bases and the V segment lost 3 bases, leaving 7 bases of the junction unmatched. The CDR3 has 16 residues. CDR1 is MDHEN, CDR2 SYDVKM, per germline. In DNA, the CDR3 is TGTGCCAGCAGTTTGCTCGGGGACAGCGCCTACAATGAGCAGTTCTTC. This codes for CASSLLGDSAYNEQFF.

This clone was counted once. The chain has TRBV14 and TRBJ2-6; tentative D call: TRBD2 (6 bases). The CDR3 runs 16 residues. Trimming shortened V by 0 bases and J by 2 bases, and 8 bases separated the two germline ends. The germline V gene has CDR1 SGHDN and CDR2 FVKESK. The CDR3 here is CASSQDPGAGANVLTF. The CDR3 DNA reads as TGTGCCAGCAGCCAAGATCCGGGAGCTGGGGCCAACGTCCTGACTTTC.

This chain connects TRBV28 to TRBJ2-2; unclear D gene. The CDR3 runs to 14 residues. CDR1 and CDR2 from the germline V gene are MDHEN and SYDVKM. Trimming stripped 2 bases from V and 4 bases from J, with 8 bases between. The CDR3 region is CASSLNSRTGELFF. DNA for the CDR3: TGTGCCAGCAGTTTAAACTCCCGCACCGGGGAGCTGTTTTTT.

The gene calls are TRBV30 and TRBJ2-3, with 9 positions matching TRBD2. The germline V gene has CDR1 GTSNPN and CDR2 SVGIG (reference sequence). The CDR3 contains 13 residues. J gave up 8 bases and V 4 bases, and 7 bases lay outside the gene matches. DNA for the CDR3: TGTGCCTGGAAAGGGACTAGCTTAGGTACGCAGTATTTT. This gives the protein CAWKGTSLGTQYF. Complete variable domain (other parts from reference TRBV30 and TRBJ2-3): SQTIHQWPATLVQPVGSPLSLECTVEGTSNPNLYWYRQAAGRGLQLLFYSVGIGQISSEVPQNLSASRPQDRQFILSSKKLLLSDSGFYLCAWKGTSLGTQYFGPGTRLTVL.

The chain joins TRBV18 to TRBJ2-1; possible D gene TRBD2, 6 bases. V was pared by 3 bases and J by 8 bases, with 11 bases between. Germline CDR1 KGHSH, CDR2 LQKENI. The CDR3 is 13 amino acids. CDR3 region: CASSPGGTDEQFF. CDR3 nucleotides: TGTGCCAGCTCACCGGGCGGGACCGATGAGCAGTTCTTC.

This clone appeared a few times. The genes are TRBV15 and TRBJ2-2; D possibly corresponds to TRBD1 (6 bases). The CDR3 has 14 residues. The ends were cut back, 4 bases at V and 1 base at J, with 7 bases in the middle. Looked up from germline, CDR1 is LNHNV and CDR2 is YYDKDF (reference sequence). The CDR3 loop is CATSKGGNTGELFF. The CDR3 DNA is TGTGCCACCAGCAAAGGGGGGAACACCGGGGAGCTGTTTTTT. Filled out from reference TRBV15 and TRBJ2-2, the complete variable domain reads DAMVIQNPRYQVTQFGKPVTLSCSQTLNHNVMYWYQQKSSQAPKLLFHYYDKDFNNEADTPDNFQSRRPNTSFCFLDIRSPGLGDTAMYLCATSKGGNTGELFFGEGSRLTVL.

This clone showed up just once. The chain uses TRBV5-1 and TRBJ2-2; TRBD2 agrees at 8 bases. The J segment lost 4 bases and the V segment lost 0 bases, leaving 11 bases of the junction unmatched. Germline CDR1 is SGHRS and CDR2 is YFSETQ. This CDR3 contains 18 residues. CDR3 nucleotide sequence: TGCGCCAGCAGCTTGGCCTCGTTCGCGGGAGGTTCCACCGGGGAGCTGTTTTTT. It is translated as CASSLASFAGGSTGELFF.

This clone was found a few times. The CDR3 coding sequence is TGTGCCAGCAGCCACACCGGAATCAGCAACTATGGCTACACCTTC. This translates into CASSHTGISNYGYTF. V gene TRBV9 combines with J gene TRBJ1-2; D gene uncertain. This CDR3 is 15 amino acids long. Germline lookup yields CDR1 SGDLS and CDR2 YYNGEE. Trimming pared 4 bases from V and 2 bases from J, leaving 15 bases between.

By sample share, this clone is large. Other DNA sequences in the sample encode the same CDR3. V usage is TRBV28 and J usage is TRBJ2-1; a weak D match, TRBD1 (6 bases). Germline V gene sequence: CDR1 MDHEN, CDR2 SYDVKM. V lost 7 bases to trimming and J lost 8 bases, with 21 bases between them. The CDR3 extends over 15 amino acids. The chain's CDR3 is CASTSGQGRVDEQFF. CDR3 DNA: TGTGCCAGCACGAGTGGCCAGGGGAGAGTCGATGAGCAGTTCTTC.

This clone was observed a handful of times. Other DNA sequences of this sample code for an identical CDR3. This rearrangement joins TRBV9 to TRBJ2-7; either TRBD1 or TRBD2 may supply D (5 bases each). Germline V gene sequence: CDR1 SGDLS, CDR2 YYNGEE. This CDR3 comprises 15 residues. V was shortened by 2 bases and J by 0 bases, with 12 bases between the two germline ends. The CDR3 DNA follows: TGTGCCAGCAGCGTTGGGACGGCGAGCTCCTACGAGCAGTACTTC. This sequence encodes CASSVGTASSYEQYF. Drawing the rest from reference TRBV9 and TRBJ2-7, the complete variable domain is DSGVTQTPKHLITATGQRVTLRCSPRSGDLSVYWYQQSLDQGLQFLIQYYNGEERAKGNILERFSAQQFPDLHSELNLSSLELGDSALYFCASSVGTASSYEQYFGPGTRLTVT.

The genes are TRBV28 and TRBJ1-5, with D tentatively TRBD1 (6 bases). From germline, CDR1 is MDHEN and CDR2 SYDVKM. V was pared by 5 bases and J by 3 bases, with 11 bases between. This CDR3 contains 14 residues. The CDR3 reads CASSINRVNQPQHF. CDR3 DNA: TGTGCCAGCAGTATCAACAGGGTCAATCAGCCCCAGCATTTT.

The V call is TRBV6-8, the J call TRBJ1-4, with D hard to call. This CDR3 has 13 residues. CDR1 MNHGY and CDR2 SAAAGT come from the germline V gene. V was clipped by 6 bases and J by 8 bases, with 13 bases between them. The CDR3: CASSNKGYEKLFF. DNA of the CDR3: TGTGCCAGCAGCAACAAGGGATACGAAAAACTGTTTTTT.

V and J are TRBV6-8 and TRBJ2-1; possibly TRBD2 for D (6 bases). The CDR3 covers 12 residues. Germline V gene data show CDR1 as MNHGY and CDR2 as SAAAGT. Trimming pared 8 bases from V and 6 bases from J, leaving 11 bases between. The CDR3 is CASRLDRNEQFF. The DNA for the CDR3 is TGTGCCAGCCGACTAGACCGCAATGAGCAGTTCTTC.

The CDR3: CASGAGTQFSEQFF. Here the CDR3 DNA reads TGTGCCAGCGGGGCAGGGACTCAGTTCAGTGAGCAGTTCTTC. The rearrangement joins TRBV9 to TRBJ2-1; D perhaps matches TRBD2 (6 bases). Germline V gives CDR1 SGDLS, CDR2 YYNGEE. Trimming stripped 7 bases from V and 9 bases from J, with 20 bases between. The CDR3 runs 14 residues.

The genes are TRBV16 and TRBJ2-1; 10 positions match TRBD1. Trimming took 3 bases from V and 7 from J; bases not matched to a gene: 0. The CDR3 totals 13 residues. CDR1 KGHSY and CDR2 FQNENV come from the germline V gene. The CDR3 nucleotides read TGTGCCAGCAGCCAGGACAGGGGGAATGAGCAGTTCTTC. Protein product: CASSQDRGNEQFF. The full variable domain, with the rest looked up from reference TRBV16 and TRBJ2-1, is GEEVAQTPKHLVRGEGQKAKLYCAPIKGHSYVFWYQQVLKNEFKFLISFQNENVFDETGMPKERFSAKCLPNSPCSLEIQATKLEDSAVYFCASSQDRGNEQFFGPGTRLTVL.

This rearrangement joins TRBV19 to TRBJ1-6; D unclear. Germline V lookup: CDR1 LNHDA, CDR2 SQIVND (reference sequence). V dropped 4 bases and J dropped 7 bases, with 14 bases sitting between them. The CDR3 extends over 15 amino acids. The CDR3 reads CASSTTGLTNSPLHF. The CDR3 bases are TGTGCCAGTAGTACTACCGGACTGACAAATTCACCCCTCCACTTT.

The J gene is TRBJ2-7, the V gene TRBV28, with 7 nucleotides matching TRBD2. This CDR3 region has 14 residues. Losses at the gene ends were 6 bases for V and 3 bases for J; bases not matched to a gene: 8. Germline V gives CDR1 MDHEN, CDR2 SYDVKM. The CDR3 protein is CASRGEGIVYEQYF. CDR3 DNA: TGTGCCAGCAGGGGGGAGGGTATCGTCTACGAGCAGTACTTC.

This clone was recorded a few times. The V and J genes are TRBV6-8 and TRBJ2-7; possible D gene TRBD2, 7 bases. Germline V gene data show CDR1 as MNHGY and CDR2 as SAAAGT. V was shortened by 0 bases and J by 2 bases, with 14 bases between the two germline ends. The CDR3 spans 16 residues. Here the CDR3 reads CASSYSPGRGPYEQYF. The CDR3 coding sequence is TGTGCCAGCAGTTACTCTCCGGGGCGGGGGCCCTACGAGCAGTACTTC.

The chain links TRBV15 to TRBJ1-1; the D is unclear. Trimming stripped 3 bases from V and 4 bases from J, with 12 bases between. Germline V gene lookup returns CDR1 LNHNV and CDR2 YYDKDF (reference sequence). The CDR3 has 14 amino acids. The CDR3 reads CATSSLLEGTEAFF. Here the CDR3 DNA reads TGTGCCACCAGCAGTCTACTGGAGGGCACTGAAGCTTTCTTT.

This clone was seen only a few times. The V and J genes are TRBV18 and TRBJ2-1; perhaps TRBD2 as D (6 bases). The CDR3 extends over 14 amino acids. Germline-derived CDR1 and CDR2 are KGHSH and LQKENI. The V end was cut by 1 base, the J end by 6 bases, with 10 bases between. DNA for the CDR3: TGTGCCAGCTCACCACTGGGACTTACCAATGAGCAGTTCTTC. Protein sequence: CASSPLGLTNEQFF.

The V gene is TRBV1, the J gene TRBJ2-1; the table's D call of TRBD2 was not tested on the DNA. TRBV1 is assigned pseudogene status. The CDR3 covers 18 residues. CDR3 region: CASSQDLASGTLSNEQFF. The CDR3 coding sequence is TGCGCCAGCAGCCAAGATCTGGCATCGGGAACCCTCTCCAATGAGCAGTTCTTC.

The rearrangement links TRBV19 to TRBJ1-5, with D possibly TRBD1 on 5 matching bases. The CDR3 loop spans 15 amino acids. The V gene lost 4 bases and the J gene lost 3 bases, with 13 bases spanning the gap. The germline V gene encodes CDR1 LNHDA and CDR2 SQIVND (reference sequence). CDR3 sequence: CASSTGTASNQPQHF. The CDR3 DNA sequence: TGTGCCAGTAGTACTGGGACCGCGTCCAATCAGCCCCAGCATTTT.

The V gene is TRBV11-3, the J gene TRBJ1-4; tentatively, D is TRBD1 (6 bases). V dropped 3 bases and J dropped 8 bases, with 22 bases sitting between them. The CDR3 totals 17 residues. The germline gives CDR1 SGHNT, CDR2 YENEEA. This CDR3 is CASSLVAEGGDGEKLFF. CDR3 sequence (DNA): TGTGCCAGCAGCTTGGTGGCAGAAGGGGGGGACGGCGAAAAACTGTTTTTT.

This clone has a handful of counts. The chain is built from TRBV9 and TRBJ2-7; 12 bases fit TRBD1. The germline V gene encodes CDR1 SGDLS and CDR2 YYNGEE. Unmatched junction bases numbered 5, after V lost 3 bases and J lost 4 bases. The length of the CDR3 is 15 residues. The CDR3 loop is CASSARGQGAYEQYF. The CDR3 coding sequence is TGTGCCAGCAGCGCAAGGGGACAGGGGGCGTACGAGCAGTACTTC.